These T cell receptor beta chains were read from a single sample in a study of cytotoxic CD8 clonotypes in ibrutinib-treated CLL. Sequencing was performed with immunoSEQ multiplex PCR; in TCRdb, only in-frame clones are kept and a portion is missing. Here the sample spans 150,000 to 250,000 clones, about two thirds being singletons. This sample comprised PBMCs, obtained after 24 months of ibrutinib treatment. The receptors originated from a human donor with chronic lymphocytic leukemia. CDR3s include the opening cysteine and the closing phenylalanine or tryptophan. The D gene is left open where the match is weak. Clone size is shown for a subset of rows, as once, few, many or a class of expanded clone.

length: 13; D: -; J: TRBJ1-4; size: -; V: TRBV18; CDR3: CASSPPGREKLFF; DNA: TGTGCCAGCTCACCACCCGGCCGTGAAAAACTGTTTTTT
length: 14; D: -; J: TRBJ2-7; size: -; V: TRBV5-1; CDR3: CASSLGDVSYEQYF; DNA: TGCGCCAGCAGCTTGGGGGACGTCTCCTACGAGCAGTACTTC
length: 19; D: TRBD2; J: TRBJ2-2; size: -; V: TRBV4-3; CDR3: CASSQGHGGGPRVAGELFF; DNA: TGCGCCAGCAGCCAAGGGCACGGGGGGGGCCCCCGGGTGGCCGGGGAGCTGTTTTTT
length: 17; D: TRBD1; J: TRBJ2-3; size: -; V: TRBV30; CDR3: CAWSVRVDRGPVDTQYF; DNA: TGTGCCTGGAGTGTACGGGTAGACAGGGGGCCGGTAGATACGCAGTATTTT
length: 14; D: -; J: TRBJ1-1; size: -; V: TRBV5-6; CDR3: CASSSMTEYTEAFF; DNA: TGTGCCAGCAGCTCGATGACTGAGTACACTGAAGCTTTCTTT
length: 16; D: TRBD1; J: TRBJ1-2; size: -; V: TRBV28; CDR3: CASSSLMDRAIYGYTF; DNA: TGTGCCAGCAGTTCACTCATGGACAGGGCGATCTATGGCTACACCTTC
length: 14; D: -; J: TRBJ2-7; size: -; V: TRBV11-2; CDR3: CASSFTRSSYEQYF; DNA: TGTGCCAGCAGCTTCACCCGGAGCTCCTACGAGCAGTACTTC
length: 16; D: TRBD1; J: TRBJ1-4; size: once; V: TRBV4-2; CDR3: CASSQETGMTNEKLFF; DNA: TGTGCCAGCAGCCAAGAGACAGGGATGACTAATGAAAAACTGTTTTTT
length: 15; D: TRBD1; J: TRBJ2-6; size: -; V: TRBV28; CDR3: CASSPDRGGANVLTF; DNA: TGTGCCAGCAGTCCCGACAGGGGTGGGGCCAACGTCCTGACTTTC
length: 12; D: -; J: TRBJ1-1; size: -; V: TRBV9; CDR3: CASSAVTPEAFF; DNA: TGTGCCAGCAGCGCTGTTACCCCTGAAGCTTTCTTT
length: 10; D: -; J: TRBJ2-3; size: once; V: TRBV9; CDR3: CASSPYTQYF; DNA: TGTGCCAGCAGCCCCTATACGCAGTATTTT
length: 13; D: -; J: TRBJ2-1; size: -; V: TRBV29-1; CDR3: CSVEFSYHNEQFF; DNA: TGCAGCGTTGAATTTTCCTACCACAATGAGCAGTTCTTC
length: 14; D: TRBD1; J: TRBJ1-5; size: -; V: TRBV9; CDR3: CASSLGQNNQPQHF; DNA: TGTGCCAGCAGCCTGGGACAGAACAATCAGCCCCAGCATTTT
length: 18; D: TRBD2; J: TRBJ2-1; size: -; V: TRBV9; CDR3: CASSVEPLPTSGSLEQFF; DNA: TGTGCCAGCAGCGTAGAACCCCTCCCAACTAGCGGGAGTCTGGAGCAGTTCTTC
length: 14; D: -; J: TRBJ1-2; size: -; V: TRBV5-1; CDR3: CASSLVGGENGYTF; DNA: TGCGCCAGCAGCTTGGTTGGCGGAGAGAATGGCTACACCTTC
length: 11; D: -; J: TRBJ2-2; size: -; V: TRBV20-1; CDR3: CSARTTGELFF; DNA: TGCAGTGCTAGGACTACCGGGGAGCTGTTTTTT
length: 15; D: TRBD1; J: TRBJ2-7; size: once; V: TRBV5-1; CDR3: CASSLGQGRAYEQYF; DNA: TGCGCCAGCAGCTTGGGACAGGGGCGAGCCTACGAGCAGTACTTC
length: 18; D: TRBD1; J: TRBJ2-5; size: -; V: TRBV11-3; CDR3: CASSSRGELDRGAKTQYF; DNA: TGTGCCAGCAGCTCTAGGGGGGAACTGGACAGGGGCGCAAAGACCCAGTACTTC
length: 17; D: TRBD2; J: TRBJ2-1; size: once; V: TRBV5-1; CDR3: CASSLGWGGRAVDEQFF; DNA: TGCGCCAGCAGCCTGGGATGGGGCGGGAGGGCGGTAGATGAGCAGTTCTTC
length: 14; D: -; J: TRBJ2-3; size: few; V: TRBV5-1; CDR3: CASSLAGGTDTQYF; DNA: TGCGCCAGCAGCTTGGCGGGGGGCACAGATACGCAGTATTTT
length: 16; D: TRBD2; J: TRBJ2-7; size: -; V: TRBV25-1; CDR3: CASSDSRAGGPYEQYF; DNA: TGTGCCAGCAGTGACTCACGGGCGGGAGGGCCCTACGAGCAGTACTTC
length: 14; D: -; J: TRBJ2-7; size: -; V: TRBV4-3; CDR3: CASSQGPTIYEQYF; DNA: TGCGCCAGCAGCCAAGGCCCTACCATCTACGAGCAGTACTTC